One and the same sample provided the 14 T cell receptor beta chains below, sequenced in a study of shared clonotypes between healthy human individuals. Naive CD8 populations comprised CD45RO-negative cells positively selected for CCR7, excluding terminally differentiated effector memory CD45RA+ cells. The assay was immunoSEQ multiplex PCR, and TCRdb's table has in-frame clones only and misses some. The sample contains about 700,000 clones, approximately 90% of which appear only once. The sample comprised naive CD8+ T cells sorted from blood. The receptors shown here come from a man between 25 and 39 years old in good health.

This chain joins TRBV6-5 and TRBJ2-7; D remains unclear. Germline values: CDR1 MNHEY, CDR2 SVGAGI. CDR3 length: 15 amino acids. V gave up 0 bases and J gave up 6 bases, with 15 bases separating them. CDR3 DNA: TGTGCCAGCAGTTACTCTATAGAAACGCTGAGCGAGCAGTACTTC. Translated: CASSYSIETLSEQYF.

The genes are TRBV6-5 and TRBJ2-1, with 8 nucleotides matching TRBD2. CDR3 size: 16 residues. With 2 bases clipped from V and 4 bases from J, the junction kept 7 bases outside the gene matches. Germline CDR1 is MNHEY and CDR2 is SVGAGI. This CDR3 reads CASSYPSGGPYNEQFF. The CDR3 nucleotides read TGTGCCAGCAGTTACCCCAGCGGGGGACCTTACAATGAGCAGTTCTTC.

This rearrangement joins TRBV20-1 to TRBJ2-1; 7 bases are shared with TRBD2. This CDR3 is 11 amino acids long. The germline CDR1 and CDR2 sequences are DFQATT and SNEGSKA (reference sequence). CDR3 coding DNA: TGCACCTGGGGACTAATCAATGAGCAGTTCTTC. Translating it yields CTWGLINEQFF.

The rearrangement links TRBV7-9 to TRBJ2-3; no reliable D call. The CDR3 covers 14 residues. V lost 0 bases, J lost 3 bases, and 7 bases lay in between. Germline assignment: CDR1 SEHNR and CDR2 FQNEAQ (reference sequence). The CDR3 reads CASSLADHTDTQYF. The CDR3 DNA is TGTGCCAGCAGCTTAGCAGATCATACAGATACGCAGTATTTT.

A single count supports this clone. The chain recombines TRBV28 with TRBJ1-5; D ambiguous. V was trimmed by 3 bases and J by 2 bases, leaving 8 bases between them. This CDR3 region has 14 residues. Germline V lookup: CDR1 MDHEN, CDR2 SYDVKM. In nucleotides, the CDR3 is TGTGCCAGCAGTTTGGAGCAGGGCAATCAGCCCCAGCATTTT. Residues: CASSLEQGNQPQHF.

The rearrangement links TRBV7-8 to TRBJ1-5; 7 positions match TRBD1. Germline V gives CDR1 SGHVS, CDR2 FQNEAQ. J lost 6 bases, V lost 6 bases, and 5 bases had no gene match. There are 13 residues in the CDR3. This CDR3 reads CASRQGQSQPQHF. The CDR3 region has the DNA TGTGCCAGCAGGCAGGGACAGAGTCAGCCCCAGCATTTT.

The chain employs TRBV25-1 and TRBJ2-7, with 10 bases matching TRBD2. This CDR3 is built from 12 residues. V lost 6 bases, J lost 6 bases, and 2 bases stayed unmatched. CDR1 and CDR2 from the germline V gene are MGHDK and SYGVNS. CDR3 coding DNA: TGTGCCAGCAGGGGACTAGCGAGCGAGCAGTACTTC. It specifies CASRGLASEQYF.

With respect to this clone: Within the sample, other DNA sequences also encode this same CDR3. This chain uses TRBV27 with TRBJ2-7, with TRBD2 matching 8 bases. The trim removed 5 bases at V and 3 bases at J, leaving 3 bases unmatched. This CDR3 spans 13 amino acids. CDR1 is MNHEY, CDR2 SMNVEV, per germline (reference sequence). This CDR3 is CASSSGGNYEQYF. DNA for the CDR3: TGTGCCAGCAGTAGCGGGGGAAACTACGAGCAGTACTTC.

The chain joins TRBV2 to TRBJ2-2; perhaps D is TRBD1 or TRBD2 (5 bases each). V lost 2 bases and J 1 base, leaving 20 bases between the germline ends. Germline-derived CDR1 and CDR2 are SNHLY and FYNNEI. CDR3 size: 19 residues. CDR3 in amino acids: CASSEIPGPRFGNTGELFF. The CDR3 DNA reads TGTGCCAGCAGTGAAATCCCGGGACCCCGGTTCGGGAACACCGGGGAGCTGTTTTTT.

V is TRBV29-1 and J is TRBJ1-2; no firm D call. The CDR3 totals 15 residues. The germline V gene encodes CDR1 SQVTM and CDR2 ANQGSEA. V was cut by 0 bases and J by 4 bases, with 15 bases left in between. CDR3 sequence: CSVEDQSALLYGYTF. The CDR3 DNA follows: TGCAGCGTTGAAGATCAATCGGCCTTACTCTATGGCTACACCTTC.

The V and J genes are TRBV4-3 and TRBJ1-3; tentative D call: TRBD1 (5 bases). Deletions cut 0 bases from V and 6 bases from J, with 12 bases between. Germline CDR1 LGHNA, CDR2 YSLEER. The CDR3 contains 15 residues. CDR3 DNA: TGCGCCAGCAGCCAAGATTCCGTGGGGGTAAACACCATATATTTT. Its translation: CASSQDSVGVNTIYF.

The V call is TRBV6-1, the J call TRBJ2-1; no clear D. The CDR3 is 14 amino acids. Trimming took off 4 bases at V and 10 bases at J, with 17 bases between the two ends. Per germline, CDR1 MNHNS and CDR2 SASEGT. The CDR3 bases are TGTGCCAGCAGTGCCCGGGTCTCCCTGGGAGAGCAGTTCTTC. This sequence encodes CASSARVSLGEQFF.

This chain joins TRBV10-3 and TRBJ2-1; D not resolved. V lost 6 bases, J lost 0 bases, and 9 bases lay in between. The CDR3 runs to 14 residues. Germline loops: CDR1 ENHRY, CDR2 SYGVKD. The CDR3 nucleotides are TGTGCCATCAGCGACATCAACTCCTACAATGAGCAGTTCTTC. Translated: CAISDINSYNEQFF.

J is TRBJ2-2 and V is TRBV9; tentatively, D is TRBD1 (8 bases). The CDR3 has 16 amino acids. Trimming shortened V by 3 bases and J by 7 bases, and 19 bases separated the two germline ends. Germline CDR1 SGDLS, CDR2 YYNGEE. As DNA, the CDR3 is TGTGCCAGCAGCGAATGGACAGGGAGGGACGACGGGGAGCTGTTTTTT. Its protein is CASSEWTGRDDGELFF.